The 22 T cell receptor beta chains listed next were all sequenced from one sample in a study of Ad26.COV2.S vaccination and SARS-CoV-2 variants. Produced via immunoSEQ multiplex PCR; TCRdb's table is partial and in-frame only. The sample consists of 350,000 to 500,000 clones, about 92% of them appearing once. Treatment: about 20 received Ad26.COV2.S at low or high dose, single or two shots; about 5 received placebo; per-sample allocation not given. Day 63 after the first vaccine or placebo injection was the time point for sampling. Here the sequenced sample was peripheral blood, taken in a trial of Ad26.COV2.S vaccine versus placebo. The receptors shown here come from a person aged 18-60 years who received the Ad26.COV2.S COVID-19 vaccine or a placebo.

This sequence joins TRBV5-1 and TRBJ1-1; a weak D match, TRBD1 (5 bases). The CDR3 is made up of 12 amino acids. Trimming took off 5 bases at V and 6 bases at J, with 11 bases between the two ends. Germline V lookup: CDR1 SGHRS, CDR2 YFSETQ. The chain's CDR3 is CASRLDSSEAFF. The CDR3 DNA reads TGCGCCAGCAGATTAGACAGCTCTGAAGCTTTCTTT.

The chain recombines TRBV28 with TRBJ1-2, with D maybe TRBD1 (6 bases). This CDR3 has 14 residues. Trimming removed 4 bases at V and 0 bases at J, with 9 bases between. Germline V gene sequence: CDR1 MDHEN, CDR2 SYDVKM. This CDR3 is CASSWTASNYGYTF. In DNA, the CDR3 is TGTGCCAGCAGTTGGACAGCCTCTAACTATGGCTACACCTTC.

This chain links TRBV5-1 with TRBJ1-6, with D perhaps TRBD1 (6 bases). Trimming stripped 3 bases from V and 7 bases from J, with 11 bases between. This CDR3 region has 14 residues. Germline CDR1 and CDR2: SGHRS and YFSETQ. This CDR3 reads CASSSRDKNSPLHF. The CDR3, as DNA: TGCGCCAGCAGCTCCCGGGACAAGAATTCACCCCTCCACTTT.

This chain connects TRBV6-1 to TRBJ2-1; D not certain. V lost 2 bases, J lost 2 bases, and 13 bases lay in between. This CDR3 region has 16 residues. Germline CDR1 and CDR2: MNHNS and SASEGT. The CDR3 DNA reads TGTGCCAGCAGTGAATTGAGCGTACCTCCCTACAATGAGCAGTTCTTC. Encoded protein: CASSELSVPPYNEQFF.

This sequence joins TRBV9 and TRBJ1-1, with 8 bases identical to TRBD1. Germline V gene lookup returns CDR1 SGDLS and CDR2 YYNGEE. Trimming at V came to 3 bases and at J to 3 bases, leaving 7 bases not matched to a gene. The CDR3 consists of 15 residues. The DNA for the CDR3 is TGTGCCAGCAGCGGGCCCAGGGGGCGGGACACTGAAGCTTTCTTT. The encoded protein is CASSGPRGRDTEAFF.

The chain carries TRBV11-2 and TRBJ2-3; 10 bases are a match to TRBD1. V lost 2 bases to trimming and J lost 6 bases; unmatched junction nucleotides: 11. This CDR3 spans 17 amino acids. Germline loops: CDR1 SGHAT, CDR2 FQNNGV. The CDR3, as DNA: TGTGCCAGCAGCTTAAATCTGGGGACAGGGGCGCGGGATACGCAGTATTTT. Amino acids: CASSLNLGTGARDTQYF.

The table lists this clone with a few counts. V and J are TRBV28 and TRBJ1-2; no clear D gene. Germline V CDR1 and CDR2: MDHEN, SYDVKM. V shed 3 bases and J shed 3 bases, with 8 bases lying between them. The CDR3 has 13 amino acids. The chain's CDR3 is CASSFRQDYGYTF. In DNA, the CDR3 is TGTGCCAGCAGTTTCAGGCAGGACTATGGCTACACCTTC.

The V gene is TRBV24-1, the J gene TRBJ2-7, with TRBD1 matching 7 bases. The germline V gene encodes CDR1 KGHDR and CDR2 SFDVKD. J was trimmed by 7 bases and V by 3 bases; bases with no gene match: 2. The CDR3 spans 12 residues. The CDR3 sequence: CATSDPRGEQYF. The CDR3 DNA follows: TGTGCCACCAGTGATCCCAGGGGGGAGCAGTACTTC.

CDR3 nucleotide sequence: TGTGCCAGCAGCGCCGGGACAGGGGAAGTCGACGTCCTGACTTTC. This translates into CASSAGTGEVDVLTF. This chain connects TRBV9 to TRBJ2-6, with 10 bases fitting TRBD1. With V trimmed by 3 bases and J by 11 bases, 8 bases remained unmatched. Germline V gene sequence: CDR1 SGDLS, CDR2 YYNGEE. This CDR3 has 15 residues.

This clone has a single count. The chain employs TRBV5-1 and TRBJ2-7, with 12 bases that match TRBD2. After removal of 4 bases from V and 1 base from J, the junction contained 3 bases not matched to a gene. The CDR3 loop spans 15 amino acids. Germline V gives CDR1 SGHRS, CDR2 YFSETQ. CDR3 amino acids: CASSRLAGVSYEQYF. CDR3 sequence (DNA): TGCGCCAGCAGCCGACTAGCGGGAGTTTCCTACGAGCAGTACTTC.

The chain combines TRBV5-1 with TRBJ2-1, with 7 bases fitting TRBD2. Trimming removed 0 bases from V and 7 bases from J; junction bases left unmatched: 4. Germline values: CDR1 SGHRS, CDR2 YFSETQ. The CDR3 totals 14 residues. The CDR3 sequence: CASSLVASGNEQFF. CDR3 nucleotides: TGCGCCAGCAGCTTGGTAGCTAGCGGAAATGAGCAGTTCTTC. Filled out from reference TRBV5-1 and TRBJ2-1, the complete variable domain reads KAGVTQTPRYLIKTRGQQVTLSCSPISGHRSVSWYQQTPGQGLQFLFEYFSETQRNKGNFPGRFSGRQFSNSRSEMNVSTLELGDSALYLCASSLVASGNEQFFGPGTRLTVL.

The rearrangement uses TRBV9 and TRBJ2-7, with D perhaps TRBD1 (6 bases). Germline lookup yields CDR1 SGDLS and CDR2 YYNGEE. With 4 bases removed from V and 0 bases from J, the gap between germline ends came to 11 bases. This CDR3 is 14 amino acids long. The CDR3 loop is CASSTGQLSYEQYF. In DNA form, the CDR3 reads TGTGCCAGCAGCACGGGACAACTCTCCTACGAGCAGTACTTC. Full variable domain (remainder filled in from reference TRBV9 and TRBJ2-7): DSGVTQTPKHLITATGQRVTLRCSPRSGDLSVYWYQQSLDQGLQFLIQYYNGEERAKGNILERFSAQQFPDLHSELNLSSLELGDSALYFCASSTGQLSYEQYFGPGTRLTVT.

This chain joins TRBV7-3 and TRBJ2-2; D is unresolved. The V end was cut by 3 bases, the J end by 1 base, with 6 bases between. The CDR3 runs 14 residues. The germline CDR1 and CDR2 sequences are SGHTA and FQGTGA. CDR3 in amino acids: CASSFRQNTGELFF. CDR3 bases: TGTGCCAGCAGCTTTAGACAGAACACCGGGGAGCTGTTTTTT. The variable domain in full, completed from reference TRBV7-3 and TRBJ2-2, reads GAGVSQTPSNKVTEKGKYVELRCDPISGHTALYWYRQSLGQGPEFLIYFQGTGAADDSGLPNDRFFAVRPEGSVSTLKIQRTERGDSAVYLCASSFRQNTGELFFGEGSRLTVL.

The chain combines TRBV7-9 with TRBJ2-7; TRBD2 matches at 12 bases. V gave up 5 bases and J gave up 1 base; unmatched junction bases: 9. The germline V gene has CDR1 SEHNR and CDR2 FQNEAQ (reference sequence). The CDR3 covers 17 residues. Here the CDR3 DNA reads TGTGCCAGCAGCAGACTAGCGGGAGAGACCGTTTCCTACGAGCAGTACTTC. This gives the protein CASSRLAGETVSYEQYF.

This clone was observed a single time. This chain links TRBV9 with TRBJ2-7; tentative D call: TRBD2 (6 bases). The CDR3 has 14 residues. V lost 7 bases and J 0 bases, leaving 14 bases between the germline ends. The germline CDR1 and CDR2 sequences are SGDLS and YYNGEE. The CDR3: CASGGRDLSYEQYF. The DNA of the CDR3 is TGTGCCAGCGGAGGGCGGGATCTCTCCTACGAGCAGTACTTC.

The gene calls are TRBV9 and TRBJ2-1; D is unresolved. The CDR3 loop spans 14 amino acids. Trimming left V 7 bases short and J 5 bases short, with 16 bases between. Germline CDR1 reads SGDLS; CDR2 reads YYNGEE. CDR3 amino acids: CASRDPMSDNEQFF. In DNA, the CDR3 is TGTGCCAGCCGAGACCCTATGTCCGACAATGAGCAGTTCTTC.

This chain uses TRBV11-3 with TRBJ2-3; 9 bases fit TRBD1. Trimming removed 3 bases from V and 14 bases from J; junction bases left unmatched: 9. Germline-derived CDR1 and CDR2 are SGHNT and YENEEA. CDR3 size: 13 residues. CDR3 region: CASSLTSGTGTYF. Written as DNA, the CDR3 is TGTGCCAGCAGCTTGACTTCCGGGACAGGGACGTATTTT. Combining the CDR3 with reference TRBV11-3 and TRBJ2-3 gives the whole variable domain EAGVVQSPRYKIIEKKQPVAFWCNPISGHNTLYWYLQNLGQGPELLIRYENEEAVDDSQLPKDRFSAERLKGVDSTLKIQPAELGDSAVYLCASSLTSGTGTYFGPGTRLTVL.

V is TRBV3-1 (or the pseudogene TRBV3-2) and J is TRBJ2-5; D gene uncertain. This CDR3 spans 12 amino acids. In germline, CDR1 is LGHDT, CDR2 YNNKEL (reference sequence). V lost 4 bases and J 4 bases, leaving 7 bases between the germline ends. The CDR3 region has the DNA TGTGCCAGCAGCCCCCGTGGAGAGACCCAGTACTTC. This sequence encodes CASSPRGETQYF.

This clone was counted a few times. The V call is TRBV2, the J call TRBJ2-6; maybe TRBD2 (5 bases). Germline CDR1 reads SNHLY; CDR2 reads FYNNEI. V dropped 4 bases and J dropped 0 bases, with 10 bases sitting between them. This CDR3 has 16 amino acids. The CDR3 DNA sequence: TGTGCCAGCAGTGTACACGGGGACTCTGGGGCCAACGTCCTGACTTTC. Encoded protein: CASSVHGDSGANVLTF.

The chain has TRBV12-3 or TRBV12-4 and TRBJ2-1; D unresolved. The germline V and J ends were trimmed by 5 bases and 6 bases, with 8 bases remaining between them. The CDR3 spans 12 residues. CDR3 DNA sequence: TGTGCCAGCAGTCTGTTCGGCAATGAGCAGTTCTTC. Protein sequence: CASSLFGNEQFF.

This clone was seen just once. This chain uses TRBV7-9 with TRBJ2-1, with 10 bases matching TRBD2. Trimming cost V 3 bases and J 8 bases; bases outside gene matches: 7. The V gene's germline CDR1 is SEHNR and CDR2 FQNEAQ (reference sequence). There are 15 residues in the CDR3. This chain's CDR3 is CASSLVLAGEDEQFF. The CDR3 region has the DNA TGTGCCAGCAGCTTGGTCCTAGCGGGAGAGGATGAGCAGTTCTTC.

The chain employs TRBV10-3 and TRBJ2-1; 9 nucleotides align to TRBD1. Germline V gene sequence: CDR1 ENHRY, CDR2 SYGVKD. The CDR3 loop spans 16 amino acids. With V trimmed by 4 bases and J by 7 bases, 11 bases remained unmatched. The CDR3 loop reads CAISAGQGTPLNEQFF. CDR3 DNA: TGTGCCATCAGTGCCGGACAGGGGACCCCTCTGAATGAGCAGTTCTTC.